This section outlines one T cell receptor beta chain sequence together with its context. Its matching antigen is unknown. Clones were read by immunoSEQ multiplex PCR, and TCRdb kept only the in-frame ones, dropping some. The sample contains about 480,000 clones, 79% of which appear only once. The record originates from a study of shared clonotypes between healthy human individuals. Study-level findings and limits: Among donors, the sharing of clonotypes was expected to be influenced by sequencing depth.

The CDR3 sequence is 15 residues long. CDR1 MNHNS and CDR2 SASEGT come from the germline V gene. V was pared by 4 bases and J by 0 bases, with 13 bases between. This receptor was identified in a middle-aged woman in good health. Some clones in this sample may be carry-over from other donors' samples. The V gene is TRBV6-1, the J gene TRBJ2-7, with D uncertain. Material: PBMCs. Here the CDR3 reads CASSAVPVLSYEQYF. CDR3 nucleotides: TGTGCCAGCAGTGCAGTCCCGGTGCTCTCCTACGAGCAGTACTTC.